These 15 T cell receptor beta chains share one sample of origin, sequenced in a study of cytomegalovirus exposure and HLA in healthy donors. The PCR had 60 Vbeta and 13 Jbeta primers. Only in-frame clones appear in the TCRdb table, and some are missing; sequencing was by immunoSEQ multiplex PCR. The data contain under 200,000 clones, approximately 77% of them singletons. The sequenced material came from PBMCs. The receptors originated from a male donor in good health and CMV-seropositive.

The chain links TRBV6-1 to TRBJ2-2; the D gene is possibly TRBD2 (7 bases). Trimming took off 0 bases at V and 4 bases at J, with 15 bases between the two ends. Per the germline V gene, CDR1 is MNHNS and CDR2 is SASEGT. The CDR3 runs to 17 residues. The CDR3: CASSEAPGGRVTGELFF. In DNA, the CDR3 is TGTGCCAGCAGTGAAGCCCCGGGGGGCCGTGTCACCGGGGAGCTGTTTTTT.

The V gene is TRBV27, the J gene TRBJ2-5; tentative D call: TRBD2 (6 bases). The ends were cut back, 5 bases at V and 5 bases at J, with 24 bases in the middle. This CDR3 is built from 17 residues. Looked up from germline, CDR1 is MNHEY and CDR2 is SMNVEV (reference sequence). In DNA, the CDR3 is TGTGCCAGCAGTACGTCCTCCGGGACTGCAATTGGGGAGACCCAGTACTTC. Translating gives CASSTSSGTAIGETQYF.

The chain has TRBV2 and TRBJ1-1, with D possibly being TRBD1 (6 bases). V was pared by 6 bases and J by 0 bases, with 11 bases between. The CDR3 is made up of 14 amino acids. CDR1 and CDR2 (germline): SNHLY, FYNNEI. This CDR3 reads CASRVGQLNTEAFF. The CDR3 DNA follows: TGTGCCAGCAGGGTAGGACAGTTGAACACTGAAGCTTTCTTT.

The chain links TRBV6-1 to TRBJ1-1, with a tentative D call TRBD1 (6 bases). The germline CDR1 and CDR2 sequences are MNHNS and SASEGT. V was shortened by 5 bases and J by 2 bases, with 9 bases between the two germline ends. CDR3 length: 13 amino acids. The CDR3 DNA is TGTGCCAGCAGTCCCAGGGGTAACACTGAAGCTTTCTTT. Translating it yields CASSPRGNTEAFF.

V is TRBV10-3 and J is TRBJ2-7; 9 bases match TRBD1. The V and J ends lost 6 bases and 7 bases, in that order; junction bases with no gene match: 7. The length of the CDR3 is 13 residues. Germline CDR1 ENHRY, CDR2 SYGVKD. DNA for the CDR3: TGTGCCATCAGAAAGGGACAGGGACGGGAGCAGTACTTC. This gives the protein CAIRKGQGREQYF.

The V call is TRBV7-8, the J call TRBJ2-7, with D uncertain. There are 15 residues in the CDR3. Trimming removed 1 base from V and 0 bases from J, with 10 bases in between. CDR1 and CDR2 from the germline V gene are SGHVS and FQNEAQ. CDR3 nucleotides: TGTGCCAGCAGCTTAGTGGTGGCCTCCTCCTACGAGCAGTACTTC. This sequence encodes CASSLVVASSYEQYF.

The chain recombines TRBV30 with TRBJ2-1; D perhaps matches TRBD1 (5 bases). Looked up from germline, CDR1 is GTSNPN and CDR2 is SVGIG (reference sequence). The V and J ends lost 2 bases and 7 bases respectively, with 33 bases between them. The CDR3 runs to 20 residues. CDR3 region: CAWSTGRSLPLGAVINEQFF. Here the CDR3 DNA reads TGTGCCTGGAGTACCGGACGGAGTCTACCCTTAGGGGCGGTCATAAATGAGCAGTTCTTC.

V and J are TRBV4-2 and TRBJ1-2; D gene unclear. The CDR3 has 13 residues. The V gene lost 0 bases and the J gene lost 8 bases, with 10 bases spanning the gap. CDR1 is LGHNA and CDR2 is YNFKEQ in the germline V gene. DNA for the CDR3: TGTGCCAGCAGCCAAGATGGGAGAGACGGCTACACCTTC. Translated: CASSQDGRDGYTF.

The chain joins TRBV30 to TRBJ1-1; D is uncertain. The CDR3 consists of 10 residues. Trimming took 4 bases from V and 8 from J, leaving 8 bases between them. CDR1 is GTSNPN, CDR2 SVGIG, per germline (reference sequence). Here the CDR3 DNA reads TGTGCCTGGAAGACATTGGAAGCTTTCTTT. Translation: CAWKTLEAFF.

This chain connects TRBV10-3 to TRBJ2-3; 9 bases are a match to TRBD1. Trimming took 0 bases from V and 3 from J; bases not matched to a gene: 7. This CDR3 is built from 17 residues. CDR1 and CDR2 from the germline V gene are ENHRY and SYGVKD. DNA of the CDR3: TGTGCCATCAGTGAGTCGGTCACAGGGGGCGCGACAGATACGCAGTATTTT. Translating gives CAISESVTGGATDTQYF.

This chain uses TRBV7-9 with TRBJ1-1, with D perhaps matching TRBD1 (5 bases). V dropped 1 base and J dropped 5 bases, with 11 bases sitting between them. Germline-derived CDR1 and CDR2 are SEHNR and FQNEAQ (reference sequence). The CDR3 consists of 14 residues. CDR3 sequence reads: CASSLVAGWTEAFF. The CDR3 DNA reads TGTGCCAGCAGCTTAGTGGCAGGGTGGACTGAAGCTTTCTTT. Together with reference TRBV7-9 and TRBJ1-1, the CDR3 gives the full variable domain: DTGVSQNPRHKITKRGQNVTFRCDPISEHNRLYWYRQTLGQGPEFLTYFQNEAQLEKSRLLSDRFSAERPKGSFSTLEIQRTEQGDSAMYLCASSLVAGWTEAFFGQGTRLTVV.

CDR3 residues: CASSEEGTGGTDTQYF. DNA for the CDR3: TGTGCCAGCAGTGAAGAAGGGACAGGGGGCACAGATACGCAGTATTTT. The chain carries TRBV6-1 and TRBJ2-3, with 10 nucleotides matching TRBD1. The V gene's germline CDR1 is MNHNS and CDR2 SASEGT. CDR3 length equals 16 residues. The V segment lost 1 base and the J segment 1 base; nucleotides outside the gene matches: 2.

The chain couples TRBV9 to TRBJ2-7, with 7 bases fitting TRBD2. Trimming took 2 bases from V and 7 from J; bases not matched to a gene: 6. The CDR3 covers 13 residues. CDR1 is SGDLS and CDR2 is YYNGEE in the germline V gene. For the CDR3, the DNA is TGTGCCAGCAGCGTGGGGGGTAGCGGGGAGCAGTACTTC. Encoded protein: CASSVGGSGEQYF.

The V gene is TRBV4-2, the J gene TRBJ1-1; D unresolved. CDR1 is LGHNA, CDR2 YNFKEQ, per germline. V lost 4 bases and J 1 base, leaving 13 bases between the germline ends. CDR3 size: 15 residues. Written as DNA, the CDR3 is TGTGCCAGCAGCCCGCAATACCCAGGGAACACTGAAGCTTTCTTT. Translated, it gives CASSPQYPGNTEAFF.

This chain joins TRBV5-5 and TRBJ2-2; D possibly corresponds to TRBD1 (6 bases). The CDR3 has 15 residues. The germline V and J ends were trimmed by 1 base and 3 bases, with 10 bases remaining between them. The V gene's germline CDR1 is SGHKS and CDR2 YYEKEE (reference sequence). This CDR3 reads CASSLRQADTGELFF. The CDR3 coding sequence is TGTGCCAGCAGCTTGAGACAGGCCGACACCGGGGAGCTGTTTTTT.